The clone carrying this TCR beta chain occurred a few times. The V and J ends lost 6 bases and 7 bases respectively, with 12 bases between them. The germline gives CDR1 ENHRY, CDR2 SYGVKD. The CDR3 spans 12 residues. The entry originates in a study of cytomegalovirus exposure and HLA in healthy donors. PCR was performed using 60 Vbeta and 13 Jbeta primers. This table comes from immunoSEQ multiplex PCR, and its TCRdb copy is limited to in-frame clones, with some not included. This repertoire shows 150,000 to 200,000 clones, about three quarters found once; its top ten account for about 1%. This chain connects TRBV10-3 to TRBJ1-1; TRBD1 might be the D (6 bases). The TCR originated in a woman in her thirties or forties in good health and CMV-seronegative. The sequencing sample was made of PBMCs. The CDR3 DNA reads TGTGCCATCAGCTCAGGACAGATTGAAGCTTTCTTT. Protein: CAISSGQIEAFF.